A single sample is the source of the 29 T cell receptor beta chains below, sequenced in a study of vaccination effects on CD4 cells after COVID-19. With the ViraFEST assay, the study expanded antigen-specific CD4+ T cells using viral peptide pools, then sequenced them. On roughly day 9 of culture, CD4+ T cells were separated out. In the vaccine recipients, nucleocapsid antibodies were negative and there was no prior SARS-CoV-2 infection. The antigens of these receptors remain unknown. Using immunoSEQ multiplex PCR, the repertoire was profiled, and TCRdb retains in-frame clones only, with some absent. Found here are 70,000 or so clones, 60% to 85% of them singletons; the top ten hold roughly a tenth. The starting material was CD4+ T cells from PBMCs cultured with SARS-CoV-2 spike peptides, obtained before COVID-19 vaccination. These receptors all come from a human donor who received a COVID-19 vaccine.

This clone came up once. The sample carries other DNA sequences with the same CDR3. The chain links TRBV6-4 to TRBJ1-2; unclear D gene. The CDR3 totals 14 residues. CDR1 and CDR2 (germline): MRHNA, SNTAGT. Between the trimmed V and J ends, which lost 0 bases and 0 bases, there was a span of 5 bases. The CDR3 DNA follows: TGTGCCAGCAGTGACTCGCCAGCTAACTATGGCTACACCTTC. Encoded protein: CASSDSPANYGYTF.

The chain links TRBV6-5 to TRBJ1-2, with D unresolved. The CDR3 contains 12 residues. Per germline, CDR1 MNHEY and CDR2 SVGAGI. The V and J ends lost 6 bases and 8 bases respectively, with 13 bases between them. The CDR3 nucleotides read TGTGCCAGCAGCCGGACTTCGGGGGGCTACACCTTC. The encoded protein is CASSRTSGGYTF.

This sequence joins TRBV18 and TRBJ1-5; D may be TRBD1 (6 bases). The CDR3 runs 15 residues. Germline CDR1 is KGHSH and CDR2 is LQKENI. Trimming removed 2 bases at V and 2 bases at J, with 10 bases between. CDR3 residues: CASSPGGLGNQPQHF. CDR3 DNA sequence: TGTGCCAGCTCACCAGGGGGGCTAGGCAATCAGCCCCAGCATTTT.

The chain carries TRBV7-8 and TRBJ1-5; 7 bases are shared with TRBD1. Germline V gene lookup returns CDR1 SGHVS and CDR2 FQNEAQ. The CDR3 sequence is 14 residues long. The V gene end was trimmed by 5 bases and the J gene end by 2 bases; junction bases not matched to a gene: 3. CDR3 sequence (DNA): TGTGCCAGCAGCCGGGACAGTCGCAATCAGCCCCAGCATTTT. Translation: CASSRDSRNQPQHF. The full variable domain, completed using reference TRBV7-8 and TRBJ1-5, is GAGVSQSPRYKVAKRGQDVALRCDPISGHVSLFWYQQALGQGPEFLTYFQNEAQLDKSGLPSDRFFAERPEGSVSTLKIQRTQQEDSAVYLCASSRDSRNQPQHFGDGTRLSIL.

CDR3 region: CASSLRRLNTEAFF. Here the CDR3 DNA reads TGTGCCAGCAGCTTACGGCGGTTGAACACTGAAGCTTTCTTT. The chain is built from TRBV7-8 and TRBJ1-1; no firm D call. The V gene lost 2 bases and the J gene lost 0 bases, with 7 bases spanning the gap. Germline CDR1 is SGHVS and CDR2 is FQNEAQ. This CDR3 has 14 amino acids. Complete variable domain (other parts from reference TRBV7-8 and TRBJ1-1): GAGVSQSPRYKVAKRGQDVALRCDPISGHVSLFWYQQALGQGPEFLTYFQNEAQLDKSGLPSDRFFAERPEGSVSTLKIQRTQQEDSAVYLCASSLRRLNTEAFFGQGTRLTVV.

In DNA, the CDR3 is TGTGCCAGCAGCCTCGGACGCCAGGATGAGCAGTTCTTC. Translation gives CASSLGRQDEQFF. V and J are TRBV7-3 and TRBJ2-1; no reliable D call. Germline values: CDR1 SGHTA, CDR2 FQGTGA. The CDR3 totals 13 residues. Trimming took off 5 bases at V and 8 bases at J, with 13 bases between the two ends.

V and J are TRBV5-6 and TRBJ2-3; the D gene is possibly TRBD2 (5 bases). Trimming removed 2 bases at V and 3 bases at J, with 7 bases between. Germline CDR1 is SGHDT and CDR2 is YYEEEE. This CDR3 is built from 13 residues. CDR3 sequence (DNA): TGTGCCAGCAGCTTCCGGACTACAGATACGCAGTATTTT. Translation gives CASSFRTTDTQYF.

This clone is a singleton in its sample. V and J are TRBV7-9 and TRBJ2-2, with TRBD1 as a possible D gene (7 bases). Trimming took off 5 bases at V and 3 bases at J, with 22 bases between the two ends. The CDR3 has 18 residues. The germline CDR1 and CDR2 sequences are SEHNR and FQNEAQ (reference sequence). The CDR3 DNA is TGTGCCAGCAGCCGAGACAGGGACCCCTGGAGGGACACCGGGGAGCTGTTTTTT. This gives the protein CASSRDRDPWRDTGELFF.

This clone came up once. The chain links TRBV30 to TRBJ1-2; 7 nucleotides line up with TRBD1. There are 12 residues in the CDR3. Germline V gives CDR1 GTSNPN, CDR2 SVGIG (reference sequence). V lost 5 bases, J lost 4 bases, and 4 bases stayed unmatched. The chain's CDR3 is CAWGTDVYGYTF. CDR3 coding DNA: TGTGCCTGGGGGACAGACGTCTATGGCTACACCTTC.

The chain links TRBV18 to TRBJ2-5; TRBD1 is a possible D gene (5 bases). The CDR3 runs 16 residues. V was shortened by 3 bases and J by 0 bases, with 14 bases between the two germline ends. Germline lookup yields CDR1 KGHSH and CDR2 LQKENI. CDR3 sequence reads: CASSPRQTVNQETQYF. The CDR3 nucleotides are TGTGCCAGCTCACCTAGACAGACGGTAAACCAAGAGACCCAGTACTTC.

This chain joins TRBV5-1 and TRBJ2-7; D might be TRBD2 (5 bases). The V gene's germline CDR1 is SGHRS and CDR2 YFSETQ. CDR3 length equals 15 residues. V lost 4 bases and J lost 7, with 21 bases in between. CDR3 sequence reads: CASSVGTAGLSEQYV. The CDR3 nucleotides are TGCGCCAGCAGCGTGGGCACGGCAGGACTTTCGGAGCAGTACGTC.

Here the CDR3 reads CASSVASLSGYEQYV. The CDR3 nucleotides are TGTGCCAGCAGCGTAGCTAGTTTGAGTGGCTACGAGCAGTACGTC. V is TRBV9 and J is TRBJ2-7; D not certain. From germline, CDR1 is SGDLS and CDR2 YYNGEE. Trimming left V 0 bases short and J 3 bases short, with 13 bases between. This CDR3 comprises 15 residues.

The chain uses TRBV27 and TRBJ2-3; 7 bases are a match to TRBD1. Germline CDR1 MNHEY, CDR2 SMNVEV (reference sequence). The trim removed 6 bases at V and 0 bases at J, leaving 6 bases unmatched. The CDR3 extends over 15 amino acids. In nucleotides, the CDR3 is TGTGCCAGCAGCCCCAGGGGGATAAGCACAGATACGCAGTATTTT. As protein: CASSPRGISTDTQYF.

The V gene is TRBV6-5, the J gene TRBJ1-2, with TRBD1 matching over 12 bases. The V segment lost 8 bases and the J segment 2 bases; nucleotides outside the gene matches: 3. The CDR3 sequence is 14 residues long. Germline V gene lookup returns CDR1 MNHEY and CDR2 SVGAGI. DNA for the CDR3: TGTGCCAGCGGGGGACAGGGGGCGAACTATGGCTACACCTTC. Translating gives CASGGQGANYGYTF.

V usage is TRBV18 and J usage is TRBJ1-4; possible D gene TRBD1, 5 bases. The ends were cut back, 2 bases at V and 8 bases at J, with 9 bases in the middle. Germline assignment: CDR1 KGHSH and CDR2 LQKENI. There are 13 residues in the CDR3. CDR3 DNA sequence: TGTGCCAGCTCACCATCGGAGGGGGAAAAACTGTTTTTT. It encodes CASSPSEGEKLFF.

The chain joins TRBV14 to TRBJ2-3; D may be TRBD1 (6 bases). V was pared by 1 base and J by 8 bases, with 10 bases between. Germline V gene lookup returns CDR1 SGHDN and CDR2 FVKESK. CDR3 length equals 13 residues. As DNA, the CDR3 is TGTGCCAGCAGCCAAGTTTTCAGGGGTACGCAGTATTTT. Protein: CASSQVFRGTQYF.

A note on this clone: Additional DNA sequences in this sample encode the identical CDR3. The rearrangement joins TRBV6-2 or TRBV6-3 to TRBJ2-6, with no clear D. This CDR3 spans 15 amino acids. Trimming stripped 0 bases from V and 4 bases from J, with 7 bases between. CDR1 is MNHEY, CDR2 SVGEGT, per germline. CDR3 nucleotide sequence: TGTGCCAGCAGTTACTCTGGGTCGGGGGCCAACGTCCTGACTTTC. As protein: CASSYSGSGANVLTF.

The chain has TRBV28 and TRBJ1-6, with D tentatively TRBD1 (6 bases). From germline, CDR1 is MDHEN and CDR2 SYDVKM. The CDR3 is made up of 15 amino acids. V was shortened by 6 bases and J by 7 bases, with 16 bases between the two germline ends. CDR3 region: CASRPSTGSNSPLHF. The CDR3, as DNA: TGTGCCAGCAGACCATCGACAGGCTCGAATTCACCCCTCCACTTT.

J is TRBJ1-4 and V is TRBV7-2; 8 positions match TRBD1. This CDR3 comprises 14 residues. Germline V gives CDR1 SGHTA, CDR2 FQGNSA. The ends lost 4 bases at V and 8 bases at J; junction bases unmatched: 6. The CDR3 DNA sequence: TGTGCCAGCAGCTCAGACAGGGGTAACGAAAAACTGTTTTTT. Translation: CASSSDRGNEKLFF.

The chain recombines TRBV7-9 with TRBJ1-2; 7 nucleotides agree with TRBD1. Germline assignment: CDR1 SEHNR and CDR2 FQNEAQ (reference sequence). This CDR3 spans 14 amino acids. With V trimmed by 5 bases and J by 1 base, 4 bases remained unmatched. In nucleotides, the CDR3 is TGTGCCAGCAGCCGGGGACAGCTTAACTATGGCTACACCTTC. This gives the protein CASSRGQLNYGYTF. Together with reference TRBV7-9 and TRBJ1-2, the CDR3 gives the full variable domain: DTGVSQNPRHKITKRGQNVTFRCDPISEHNRLYWYRQTLGQGPEFLTYFQNEAQLEKSRLLSDRFSAERPKGSFSTLEIQRTEQGDSAMYLCASSRGQLNYGYTFGSGTRLTVV.

V is TRBV3-1 (or the pseudogene TRBV3-2) and J is TRBJ1-2; 8 nucleotides align to TRBD1. This CDR3 is built from 13 residues. V gave up 7 bases and J gave up 8 bases; unmatched junction bases: 9. CDR1 and CDR2 from the germline V gene are LGHDT and YNNKEL (reference sequence). CDR3 sequence: CASNRQGIEGYTF. The CDR3 DNA reads TGTGCCAGCAACAGACAGGGGATAGAGGGCTACACCTTC.

The genes are TRBV2 and TRBJ1-2, with TRBD1 matching 9 bases. Germline-derived CDR1 and CDR2 are SNHLY and FYNNEI. This CDR3 is built from 15 residues. The V and J ends lost 4 bases and 2 bases, in that order; junction bases with no gene match: 5. CDR3 in DNA: TGTGCCAGCAGTGCGACAGGGGGAGGGAACTATGGCTACACCTTC. Its protein is CASSATGGGNYGYTF.

This chain uses TRBV2 with TRBJ1-2; D is uncertain. The V gene lost 11 bases and the J gene lost 8 bases, with 18 bases spanning the gap. Germline CDR1 is SNHLY and CDR2 is FYNNEI. The length of the CDR3 is 12 residues. The CDR3 reads CAWPADRQGYTF. The DNA for the CDR3 is TGTGCCTGGCCGGCAGACCGTCAGGGCTACACCTTC.

The rearrangement links TRBV6-5 to TRBJ1-2, with 8 bases that match TRBD1. Germline trimming cut 6 bases from V and 3 bases from J; bases unmatched to any gene: 6. CDR3 length: 14 residues. Germline CDR1 MNHEY, CDR2 SVGAGI. The CDR3 nucleotides read TGTGCCAGCAGAACAGAGGACAGGGACTATGGCTACACCTTC. It specifies CASRTEDRDYGYTF.

The chain uses TRBV10-3 and TRBJ2-7; 8 positions agree with TRBD1. Germline V gene data show CDR1 as ENHRY and CDR2 as SYGVKD. The CDR3 contains 11 residues. With 10 bases clipped from V and 6 bases from J, the junction kept 5 bases outside the gene matches. As DNA, the CDR3 is TGTGCCACACAGGGGGAGGTCGAGCAGTACGTC. Its protein is CATQGEVEQYV.

This rearrangement joins TRBV18 to TRBJ2-2, with D possibly matching TRBD2 (5 bases). Trimming pared 6 bases from V and 0 bases from J, leaving 20 bases between. Looked up from germline, CDR1 is KGHSH and CDR2 is LQKENI. The CDR3 is made up of 18 amino acids. CDR3 in DNA: TGTGCCAGCTCGCTAATGAACCTCGGGATCCCGAACACCGGGGAGCTGTTTTTT. As protein: CASSLMNLGIPNTGELFF.

This clone was picked up one time. The chain employs TRBV12-3 or TRBV12-4 and TRBJ2-7; D assignment may be TRBD1 or TRBD2 (5 bases each). V was clipped by 6 bases and J by 3 bases, with 12 bases between them. There are 13 residues in the CDR3. This CDR3 reads CASSAGTGYEQYV. The CDR3 DNA follows: TGTGCCAGCAGCGCCGGGACGGGCTACGAGCAGTACGTC.

J is TRBJ2-6 and V is TRBV4-3; 8 bases are shared with TRBD1. The CDR3 has 16 amino acids. Per the germline V gene, CDR1 is LGHNA and CDR2 is YSLEER. The J segment lost 4 bases and the V segment lost 6 bases, leaving 8 bases of the junction unmatched. For the CDR3, the DNA is TGCGCCAGCAGACTAACAGGGGGGCGCGGGGCCAACGTCCTGACTTTC. Encoded protein: CASRLTGGRGANVLTF.

The V and J genes are TRBV5-5 and TRBJ2-5; D is perhaps TRBD1 (6 bases). CDR1 is SGHKS and CDR2 is YYEKEE in the germline V gene (reference sequence). V was pared by 2 bases and J by 1 base, with 18 bases between. This CDR3 has 17 amino acids. DNA of the CDR3: TGTGCCAGCAGCTTCGACTACTCCGGGACACGCCAAGAGACCCAGTACTTC. Translation: CASSFDYSGTRQETQYF.